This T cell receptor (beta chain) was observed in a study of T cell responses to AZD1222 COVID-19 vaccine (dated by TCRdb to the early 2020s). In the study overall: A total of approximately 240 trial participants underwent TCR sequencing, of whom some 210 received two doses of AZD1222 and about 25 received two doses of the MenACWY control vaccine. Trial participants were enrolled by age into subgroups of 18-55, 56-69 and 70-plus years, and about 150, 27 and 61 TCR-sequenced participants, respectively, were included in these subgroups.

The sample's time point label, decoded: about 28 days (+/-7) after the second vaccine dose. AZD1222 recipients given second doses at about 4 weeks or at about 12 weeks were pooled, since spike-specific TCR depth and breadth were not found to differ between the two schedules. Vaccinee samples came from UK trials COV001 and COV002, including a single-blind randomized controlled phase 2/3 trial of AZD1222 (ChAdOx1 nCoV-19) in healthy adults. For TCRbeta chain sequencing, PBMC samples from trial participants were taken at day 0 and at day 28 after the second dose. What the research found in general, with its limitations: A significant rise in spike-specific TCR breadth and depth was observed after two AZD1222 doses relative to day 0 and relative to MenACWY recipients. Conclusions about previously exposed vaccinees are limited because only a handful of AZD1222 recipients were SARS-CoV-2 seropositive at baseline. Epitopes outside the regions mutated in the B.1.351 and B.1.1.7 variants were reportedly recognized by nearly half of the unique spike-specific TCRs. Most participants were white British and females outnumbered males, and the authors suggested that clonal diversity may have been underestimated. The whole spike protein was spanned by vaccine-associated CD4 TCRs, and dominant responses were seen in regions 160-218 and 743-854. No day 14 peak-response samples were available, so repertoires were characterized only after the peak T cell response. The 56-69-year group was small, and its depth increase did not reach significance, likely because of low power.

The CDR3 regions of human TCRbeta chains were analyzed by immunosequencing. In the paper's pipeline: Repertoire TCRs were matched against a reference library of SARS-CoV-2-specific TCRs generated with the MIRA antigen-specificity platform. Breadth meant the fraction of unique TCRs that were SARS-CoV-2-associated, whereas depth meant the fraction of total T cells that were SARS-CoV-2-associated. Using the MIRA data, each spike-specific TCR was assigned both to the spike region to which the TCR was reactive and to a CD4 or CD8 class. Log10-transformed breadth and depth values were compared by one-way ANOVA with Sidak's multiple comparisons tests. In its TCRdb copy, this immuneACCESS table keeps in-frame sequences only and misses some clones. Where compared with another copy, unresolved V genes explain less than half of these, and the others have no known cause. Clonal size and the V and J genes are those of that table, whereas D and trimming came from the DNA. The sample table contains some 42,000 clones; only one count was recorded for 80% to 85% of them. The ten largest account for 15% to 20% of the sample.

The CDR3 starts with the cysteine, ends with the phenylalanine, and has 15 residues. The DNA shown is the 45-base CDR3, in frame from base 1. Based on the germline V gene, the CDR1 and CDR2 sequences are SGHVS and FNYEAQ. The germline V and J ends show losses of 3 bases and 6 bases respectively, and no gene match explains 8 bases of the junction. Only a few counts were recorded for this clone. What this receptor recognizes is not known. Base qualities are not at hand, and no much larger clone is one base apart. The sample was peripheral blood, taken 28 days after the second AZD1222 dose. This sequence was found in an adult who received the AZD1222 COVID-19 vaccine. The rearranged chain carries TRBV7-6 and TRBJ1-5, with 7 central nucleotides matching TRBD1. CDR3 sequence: CASSLGQGGAQPQHF. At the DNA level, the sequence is TGTGCCAGCAGCTTGGGACAAGGGGGCGCTCAGCCCCAGCATTTT.